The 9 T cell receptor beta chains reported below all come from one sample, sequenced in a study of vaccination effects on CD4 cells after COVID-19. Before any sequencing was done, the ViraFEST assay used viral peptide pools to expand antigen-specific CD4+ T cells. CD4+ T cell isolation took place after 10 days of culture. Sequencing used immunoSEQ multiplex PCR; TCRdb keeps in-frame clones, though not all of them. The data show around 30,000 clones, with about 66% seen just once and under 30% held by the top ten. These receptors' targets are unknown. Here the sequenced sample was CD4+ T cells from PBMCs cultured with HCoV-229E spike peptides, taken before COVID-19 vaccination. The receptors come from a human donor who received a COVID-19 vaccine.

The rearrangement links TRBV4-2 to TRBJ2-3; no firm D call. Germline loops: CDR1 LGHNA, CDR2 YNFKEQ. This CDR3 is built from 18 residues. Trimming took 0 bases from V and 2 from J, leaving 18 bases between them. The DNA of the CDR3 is TGTGCCAGCAGCCAAGAAGGCTACGGGCAGGCTTCCACAGATACGCAGTATTTT. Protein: CASSQEGYGQASTDTQYF.

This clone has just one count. CDR3 region: CASTPTDRGYQPQHF. For the CDR3, the DNA is TGTGCCAGCACCCCGACGGACAGGGGGTATCAGCCCCAGCATTTT. The chain couples TRBV28 to TRBJ1-5; TRBD1 matches at 10 bases. Trimming at V came to 7 bases and at J to 5 bases, leaving 8 bases not matched to a gene. The CDR3 sequence is 15 residues long. From germline, CDR1 is MDHEN and CDR2 SYDVKM.

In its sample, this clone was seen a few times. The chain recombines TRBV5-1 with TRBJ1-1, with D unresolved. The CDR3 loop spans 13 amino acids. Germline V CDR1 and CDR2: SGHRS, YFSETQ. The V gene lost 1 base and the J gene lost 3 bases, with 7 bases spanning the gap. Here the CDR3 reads CASSLSLDTEAFF. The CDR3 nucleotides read TGCGCCAGCAGCTTGTCGCTAGACACTGAAGCTTTCTTT. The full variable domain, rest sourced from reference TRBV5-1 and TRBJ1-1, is KAGVTQTPRYLIKTRGQQVTLSCSPISGHRSVSWYQQTPGQGLQFLFEYFSETQRNKGNFPGRFSGRQFSNSRSEMNVSTLELGDSALYLCASSLSLDTEAFFGQGTRLTVV.

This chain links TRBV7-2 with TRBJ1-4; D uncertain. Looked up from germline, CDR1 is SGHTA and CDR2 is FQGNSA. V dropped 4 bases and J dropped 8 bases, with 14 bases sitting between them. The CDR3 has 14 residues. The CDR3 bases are TGTGCCAGCAGCTCCGCCCCGGACGGAGAAAAACTGTTTTTT. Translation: CASSSAPDGEKLFF.

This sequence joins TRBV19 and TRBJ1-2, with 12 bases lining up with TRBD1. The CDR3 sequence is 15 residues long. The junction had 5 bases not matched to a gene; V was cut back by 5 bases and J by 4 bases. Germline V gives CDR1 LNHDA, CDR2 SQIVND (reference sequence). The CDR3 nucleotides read TGTGCCAGTAGTGCCGGGACAGGGGGCGCCTATGGCTACACCTTC. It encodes CASSAGTGGAYGYTF. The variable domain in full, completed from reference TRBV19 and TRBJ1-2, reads DGGITQSPKYLFRKEGQNVTLSCEQNLNHDAMYWYRQDPGQGLRLIYYSQIVNDFQKGDIAEGYSVSREKKESFPLTVTSAQKNPTAFYLCASSAGTGGAYGYTFGSGTRLTVV.

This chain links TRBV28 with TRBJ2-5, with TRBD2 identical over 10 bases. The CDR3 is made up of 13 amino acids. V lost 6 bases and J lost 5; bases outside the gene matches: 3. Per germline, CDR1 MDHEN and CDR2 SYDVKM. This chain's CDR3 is CASRYSGRETQYF. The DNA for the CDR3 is TGTGCCAGCAGGTATAGCGGGAGGGAGACCCAGTACTTC. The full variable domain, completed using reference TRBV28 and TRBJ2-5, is DVKVTQSSRYLVKRTGEKVFLECVQDMDHENMFWYRQDPGLGLRLIYFSYDVKMKEKGDIPEGYSVSREKKERFSLILESASTNQTSMYLCASRYSGRETQYFGPGTRLLVL.

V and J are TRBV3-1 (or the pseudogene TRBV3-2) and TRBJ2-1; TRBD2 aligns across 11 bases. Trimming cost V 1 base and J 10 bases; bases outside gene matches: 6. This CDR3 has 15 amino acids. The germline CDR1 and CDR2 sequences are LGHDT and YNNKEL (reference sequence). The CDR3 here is CASSQGPSGRTEQFF. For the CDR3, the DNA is TGTGCCAGCAGCCAAGGCCCTAGCGGGAGGACGGAGCAGTTCTTC.

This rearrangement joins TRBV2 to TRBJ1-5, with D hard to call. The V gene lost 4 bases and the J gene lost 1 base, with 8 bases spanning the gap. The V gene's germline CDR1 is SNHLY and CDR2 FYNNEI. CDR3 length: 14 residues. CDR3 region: CASSGRLSNQPQHF. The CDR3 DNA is TGTGCCAGCAGTGGGCGACTGAGCAATCAGCCCCAGCATTTT.

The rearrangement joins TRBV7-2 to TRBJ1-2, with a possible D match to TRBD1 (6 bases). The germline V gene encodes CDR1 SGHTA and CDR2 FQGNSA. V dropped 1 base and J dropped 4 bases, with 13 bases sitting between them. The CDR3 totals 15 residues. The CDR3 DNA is TGTGCCAGCAGCTTAGGGCAGCAGGGGATCTATGGCTACACCTTC. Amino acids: CASSLGQQGIYGYTF.